The T cell receptor beta chain described here comes from a study of blood T cell repertoires in COVID-19. Study at large: Some COVID-19 samples were acute and others convalescent; all came from the United States, Italy and Spain. Nucleic acid was either cDNA or gDNA, and it came from T cells, B-cell-depleted T cells, or PBMCs.

Assay: immunoSEQ multiplex PCR; the TCRdb copy retains only in-frame clones and omits some. The sample has 120,000 or so clones, over 65% seen once. CDR3 length: 13 residues. CDR1 is GTSNPN, CDR2 SVGIG, per germline (reference sequence). Trimming removed 0 bases from V and 2 bases from J, with 7 bases in between. The sequence was collected from a human donor with acute or convalescent COVID-19. The donor label of this sample is uncertain. J is TRBJ1-1 and V is TRBV30; D is uncertain. The source material was peripheral blood. The CDR3 region is CAWSVQINTEAFF. The CDR3 DNA sequence: TGTGCCTGGAGTGTACAGATAAACACTGAAGCTTTCTTT.